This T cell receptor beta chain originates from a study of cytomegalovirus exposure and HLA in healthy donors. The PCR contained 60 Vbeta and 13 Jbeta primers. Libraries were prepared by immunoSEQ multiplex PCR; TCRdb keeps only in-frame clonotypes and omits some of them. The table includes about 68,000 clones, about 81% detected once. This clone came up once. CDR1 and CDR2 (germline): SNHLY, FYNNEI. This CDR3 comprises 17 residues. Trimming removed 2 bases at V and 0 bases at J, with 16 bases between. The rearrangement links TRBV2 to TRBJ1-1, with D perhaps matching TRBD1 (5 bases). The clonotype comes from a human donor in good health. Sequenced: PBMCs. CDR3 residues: CASSEIEGARMNTEAFF. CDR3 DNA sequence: TGTGCCAGCAGTGAAATCGAAGGGGCGAGAATGAACACTGAAGCTTTCTTT.